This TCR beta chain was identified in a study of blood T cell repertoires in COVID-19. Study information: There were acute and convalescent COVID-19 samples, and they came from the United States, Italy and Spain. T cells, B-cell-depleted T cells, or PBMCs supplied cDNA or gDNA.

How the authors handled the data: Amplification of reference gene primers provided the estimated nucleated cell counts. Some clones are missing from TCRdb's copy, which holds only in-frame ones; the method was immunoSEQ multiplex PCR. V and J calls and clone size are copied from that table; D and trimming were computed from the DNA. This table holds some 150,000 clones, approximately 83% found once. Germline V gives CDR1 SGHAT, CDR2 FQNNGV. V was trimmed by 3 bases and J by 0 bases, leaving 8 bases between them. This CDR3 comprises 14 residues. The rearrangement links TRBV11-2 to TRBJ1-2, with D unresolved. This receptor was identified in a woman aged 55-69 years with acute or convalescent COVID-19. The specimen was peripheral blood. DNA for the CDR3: TGTGCCAGCAGCTTTTTCAGGACTAACTATGGCTACACCTTC. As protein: CASSFFRTNYGYTF.